This TCR beta chain emerged from a study of cytomegalovirus exposure and HLA in healthy donors. Study as a whole: Of the donors genotyped, 300 to 500 in all, 81% fell in the Caucasian-associated ancestry cluster. Regarding the study as a whole: Across donors, presence/absence analyses took sequencing depth to be roughly uniform. In a later analysis, TCR association rates varied by HLA locus: DRB1 most, HLA-C fewest.

As for this clone: Its antigen is undetermined.

Germline CDR1 and CDR2: MNHEY and SMNVEV (reference sequence). The junction had 10 bases not matched to a gene; V was cut back by 2 bases and J by 2 bases. This CDR3 has 17 residues. The study ran its PCR with 60 Vbeta and 13 Jbeta primers. Sequenced by immunoSEQ multiplex PCR; TCRdb stores in-frame clones only, minus some. The table has about 120,000 clones, around 79% seen once. This chain links TRBV27 with TRBJ1-1; 8 bases align to TRBD1. The TCR comes from a woman aged 40-49 years in good health and CMV-seronegative. Sequenced material: PBMCs. In DNA, the CDR3 is TGTGCCAGCAGTTTAGACAGAGCTGGACAGGGAAACACTGAAGCTTTCTTT. Its protein product is CASSLDRAGQGNTEAFF.